These 26 T cell receptor beta chains were all obtained from the same sample, sequenced in a study of cytomegalovirus exposure and HLA in healthy donors. Amplification used 60 Vbeta primers and 13 Jbeta primers. The table came from immunoSEQ multiplex PCR; TCRdb's copy has only in-frame clones and leaves some out. The sample lists approximately 140,000 clones, roughly 77% occurring once. The specimen sequenced was PBMCs. These receptors came from a man in his forties or fifties in good health and CMV-seronegative.

V usage is TRBV5-1 and J usage is TRBJ2-1, with TRBD1 matching 7 bases. This CDR3 region has 15 residues. Germline CDR1 and CDR2: SGHRS and YFSETQ. V trimming: 4 bases; J trimming: 0 bases; junction bases outside the gene matches: 4. The CDR3 bases are TGCGCCAGCAGCCGGGGACAGACCTCCTACAATGAGCAGTTCTTC. This gives the protein CASSRGQTSYNEQFF.

This chain links TRBV19 with TRBJ1-6; D is possibly TRBD1 (6 bases). Germline CDR1 and CDR2: LNHDA and SQIVND (reference sequence). The length of the CDR3 is 16 residues. The V gene lost 5 bases and the J gene lost 5 bases, with 16 bases spanning the gap. The CDR3 DNA sequence: TGTGCCAGTAGTGTCGGGGCAGGGGTTGATAATTCACCCCTCCACTTT. Its protein is CASSVGAGVDNSPLHF.

The chain has TRBV10-3 and TRBJ2-7; D perhaps matches TRBD1 (5 bases). Trimming stripped 9 bases from V and 3 bases from J, with 12 bases between. Germline CDR1 reads ENHRY; CDR2 reads SYGVKD. The CDR3 has 12 residues. CDR3 coding DNA: TGTGCCATAAGGGAAGGGGTCTACGAGCAGTACTTC. Translation: CAIREGVYEQYF.

Concerning this clone: At one of its ends the junction is not consistent with the germline gene, which may arise from a read error. The chain links TRBV6-5 to TRBJ2-3, with TRBD1 matching 8 bases. The CDR3 loop spans 11 amino acids. Per the germline V gene, CDR1 is MNHEY and CDR2 is SVGAGI. The CDR3 region is CASSELTDRDF. The CDR3 bases are TGTGCCAGCAGTGAACTTACGGACAGGGATTTT.

V is TRBV13 and J is TRBJ2-5; 14 nucleotides line up with TRBD2. The CDR3 consists of 16 residues. V gave up 2 bases and J gave up 4 bases; unmatched junction bases: 3. CDR1 and CDR2 from the germline V gene are PRHDT and FYEKMQ (reference sequence). The CDR3 loop reads CASSLKGLAGAETQYF. In DNA form, the CDR3 reads TGTGCCAGCAGCTTAAAGGGACTAGCGGGGGCAGAGACCCAGTACTTC.

The CDR3 region has the DNA TGTGCCAGCAGTGAAGCTGTATGGGTCCGTCGGCGAGGGACTGAAGCTTTCTTT. This codes for CASSEAVWVRRRGTEAFF. The chain joins TRBV6-1 to TRBJ1-1; D uncertain. CDR1 is MNHNS, CDR2 SASEGT, per germline. Trimming took 0 bases from V and 5 from J, leaving 22 bases between them. The CDR3 is 18 amino acids.

The chain joins TRBV5-4 to TRBJ2-7; no definite D call. The CDR3 runs 12 residues. CDR1 and CDR2 (germline): SGHNT, YYREEE (reference sequence). V lost 4 bases, J lost 4 bases, and 9 bases lay in between. CDR3 coding DNA: TGTGCCAGCAGCCATGACACGTACGAGCAGTACTTC. Translated: CASSHDTYEQYF.

The chain links TRBV6-5 to TRBJ1-2, with D perhaps TRBD1 (5 bases). The ends were cut back, 6 bases at V and 3 bases at J, with 11 bases in the middle. This CDR3 comprises 13 residues. Germline V gene lookup returns CDR1 MNHEY and CDR2 SVGAGI. The chain's CDR3 is CASRVTRDYGYTF. The DNA of the CDR3 is TGTGCCAGCAGGGTAACCAGGGACTATGGCTACACCTTC.

This chain uses TRBV27 with TRBJ2-2; the D gene is possibly TRBD2 (6 bases). The CDR3 consists of 13 residues. Trimming shortened V by 8 bases and J by 6 bases, and 13 bases separated the two germline ends. Germline-derived CDR1 and CDR2 are MNHEY and SMNVEV (reference sequence). The CDR3 sequence: CASEGASAGELFF. CDR3 nucleotides: TGTGCCAGCGAAGGGGCTAGCGCCGGGGAGCTGTTTTTT.

This clone was seen only a few times. The gene calls are TRBV4-1 and TRBJ2-7; maybe TRBD1 (5 bases). With 0 bases removed from V and 2 bases from J, the gap between germline ends came to 11 bases. The CDR3 sequence is 15 residues long. Per the germline V gene, CDR1 is MGHRA and CDR2 is YSYEKL. CDR3 DNA: TGCGCCAGCAGCCAAGAGGCCAGGGCTCCCTACGAGCAGTACTTC. Its protein is CASSQEARAPYEQYF.

The chain combines TRBV5-1 with TRBJ2-2, with 7 bases identical to TRBD1. J lost 3 bases, V lost 4 bases, and 12 bases had no gene match. CDR3 length: 17 residues. The germline gives CDR1 SGHRS, CDR2 YFSETQ. The CDR3 nucleotides are TGCGCCAGCAGCCCGGGCACCGGGACAGTATACACCGGGGAGCTGTTTTTT. The encoded protein is CASSPGTGTVYTGELFF.

The J gene is TRBJ1-6, the V gene TRBV4-1; D possibly corresponds to TRBD1 (6 bases). The CDR3 extends over 18 amino acids. Germline V gives CDR1 MGHRA, CDR2 YSYEKL. Trimming shortened V by 0 bases and J by 7 bases, and 19 bases separated the two germline ends. The CDR3, as DNA: TGCGCCAGCAGCCAAGATCGGTCGCAGCAGGGGAGAAATTCACCCCTCCACTTT. It specifies CASSQDRSQQGRNSPLHF.

The chain employs TRBV6-5 and TRBJ2-7, with TRBD1 identical over 7 bases. Germline CDR1 reads MNHEY; CDR2 reads SVGAGI. J was trimmed by 2 bases and V by 5 bases; bases with no gene match: 6. This CDR3 contains 14 residues. CDR3 nucleotides: TGTGCCAGCAGTCGACGGGACAGAGCCTACGAGCAGTACTTC. The encoded protein is CASSRRDRAYEQYF.

The genes are TRBV15 and TRBJ1-2; TRBD1 is a possible D gene (6 bases). With 5 bases removed from V and 3 bases from J, the gap between germline ends came to 16 bases. The CDR3 consists of 15 residues. From germline, CDR1 is LNHNV and CDR2 YYDKDF (reference sequence). CDR3 sequence reads: CATSPGQRNYYGYTF. For the CDR3, the DNA is TGTGCCACCAGCCCCGGACAGCGCAACTACTATGGCTACACCTTC.

This clone was detected only a few times. The V and J genes are TRBV10-3 and TRBJ1-6, with 8 bases aligning to TRBD1. V lost 6 bases, J lost 8 bases, and 6 bases stayed unmatched. This CDR3 region has 14 residues. Germline V lookup: CDR1 ENHRY, CDR2 SYGVKD. The CDR3 reads CAISSGGRDSPLHF. The CDR3 DNA follows: TGTGCCATCAGCTCAGGGGGCCGGGATTCACCCCTCCACTTT.

V gene TRBV6-5 combines with J gene TRBJ1-3, with D possibly matching TRBD1 (6 bases). V was cut by 8 bases and J by 0 bases, with 14 bases left in between. The CDR3 totals 15 residues. Per germline, CDR1 MNHEY and CDR2 SVGAGI. In DNA form, the CDR3 reads TGTGCCAGCTCCAAGGGGGGGTTCTCTGGAAACACCATATATTTT. This translates into CASSKGGFSGNTIYF.

The chain is built from TRBV19 and TRBJ1-2; D is possibly TRBD1 (6 bases). Germline CDR1 LNHDA, CDR2 SQIVND (reference sequence). CDR3 size: 17 residues. Trimming took 5 bases from V and 0 from J, leaving 19 bases between them. The CDR3 nucleotides are TGTGCCAGTAGTTATGAACAGGGCACCCCCTCTAACTATGGCTACACCTTC. Its translation: CASSYEQGTPSNYGYTF.

This chain links TRBV5-4 with TRBJ1-5; D may be TRBD1 (5 bases). The CDR3 covers 16 residues. Trimming left V 2 bases short and J 4 bases short, with 16 bases between. CDR1 SGHNT and CDR2 YYREEE come from the germline V gene (reference sequence). CDR3 nucleotide sequence: TGTGCCAGCAGCTTCGGGGGGGGTTCTGTTAATCAGCCCCAGCATTTT. It specifies CASSFGGGSVNQPQHF.

The rearrangement uses TRBV7-2 and TRBJ2-1; D is uncertain. V lost 5 bases to trimming and J lost 3 bases, with 8 bases between them. CDR1 and CDR2 from the germline V gene are SGHTA and FQGNSA. The length of the CDR3 is 13 residues. DNA for the CDR3: TGTGCCAGCAGCCCCCGAGACTACAATGAGCAGTTCTTC. Protein: CASSPRDYNEQFF.

The J gene is TRBJ2-7, the V gene TRBV7-2; 10 bases are a match to TRBD2. Germline V gives CDR1 SGHTA, CDR2 FQGNSA. The CDR3 is made up of 16 amino acids. Losses at the gene ends were 3 bases for V and 6 bases for J; bases not matched to a gene: 11. CDR3 loop: CASSFGGSGGAGEQYF. The CDR3 DNA follows: TGTGCCAGCAGCTTTGGAGGCAGCGGGGGGGCGGGCGAGCAGTACTTC.

The gene calls are TRBV7-2 and TRBJ2-2; 8 nucleotides line up with TRBD2. The ends lost 5 bases at V and 0 bases at J; junction bases unmatched: 5. The CDR3 contains 16 residues. Germline lookup yields CDR1 SGHTA and CDR2 FQGNSA. The CDR3: CASSLRGGTNTGELFF. In nucleotides, the CDR3 is TGTGCCAGCAGCCTCCGGGGGGGAACGAACACCGGGGAGCTGTTTTTT.

The chain has TRBV15 and TRBJ1-3, with TRBD1 matching 8 bases. The CDR3 extends over 14 amino acids. Germline CDR1 LNHNV, CDR2 YYDKDF (reference sequence). The trim removed 3 bases at V and 4 bases at J, leaving 2 bases unmatched. Written as DNA, the CDR3 is TGTGCCACCAGCAGGGCAGGGGGCGGAAACACCATATATTTT. Amino acid sequence: CATSRAGGGNTIYF.

This clone was observed a handful of times. The V and J genes are TRBV9 and TRBJ2-3; D perhaps matches TRBD2 (5 bases). This CDR3 has 15 residues. Trimming removed 3 bases at V and 3 bases at J, with 14 bases between. From germline, CDR1 is SGDLS and CDR2 YYNGEE. CDR3 sequence reads: CASSAPHRGTDTQYF. As DNA, the CDR3 is TGTGCCAGCAGCGCCCCACACCGGGGTACAGATACGCAGTATTTT.

The rearrangement joins TRBV2 to TRBJ2-3; TRBD2 agrees at 8 bases. Trimming removed 7 bases from V and 0 bases from J; junction bases left unmatched: 12. The CDR3 covers 17 residues. CDR1 and CDR2 (germline): SNHLY, FYNNEI. CDR3 protein: CASIGRGSSSSTDTQYF. CDR3 bases: TGTGCCAGCATCGGGAGGGGCAGTTCTTCTAGCACAGATACGCAGTATTTT.

This clone appeared a single time. The chain is built from TRBV9 and TRBJ2-7, with D possibly matching TRBD1 (6 bases). V was clipped by 4 bases and J by 6 bases, with 23 bases between them. This CDR3 has 16 amino acids. Germline CDR1 reads SGDLS; CDR2 reads YYNGEE. The CDR3 region is CASSPTASRTVLEQYF. The CDR3 nucleotides are TGTGCCAGCAGCCCCACCGCCTCCCGGACAGTGCTCGAGCAGTACTTC.

The chain combines TRBV5-1 with TRBJ2-3, with D possibly TRBD2 on 5 matching bases. The CDR3 is 13 residues long. The ends were cut back, 4 bases at V and 4 bases at J, with 10 bases in the middle. Germline values: CDR1 SGHRS, CDR2 YFSETQ. The DNA for the CDR3 is TGCGCCAGCAGCACCGAGGACTCAGATACGCAGTATTTT. It specifies CASSTEDSDTQYF.